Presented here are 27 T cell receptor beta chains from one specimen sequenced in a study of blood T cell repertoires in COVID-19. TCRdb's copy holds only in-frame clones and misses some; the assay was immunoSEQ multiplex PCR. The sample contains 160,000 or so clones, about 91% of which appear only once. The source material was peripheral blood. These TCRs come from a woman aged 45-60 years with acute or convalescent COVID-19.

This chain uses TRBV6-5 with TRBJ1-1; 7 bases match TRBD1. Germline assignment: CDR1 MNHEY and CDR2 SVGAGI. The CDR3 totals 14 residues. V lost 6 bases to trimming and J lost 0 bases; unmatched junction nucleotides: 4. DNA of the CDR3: TGTGCCAGCAGCAGGGGGTTATTGAACACTGAAGCTTTCTTT. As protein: CASSRGLLNTEAFF.

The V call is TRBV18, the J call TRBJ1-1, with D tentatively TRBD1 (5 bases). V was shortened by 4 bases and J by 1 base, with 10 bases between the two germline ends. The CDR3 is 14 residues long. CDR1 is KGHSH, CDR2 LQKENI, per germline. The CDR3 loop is CASSRGGENTEAFF. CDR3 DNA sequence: TGTGCCAGCTCACGGGGGGGAGAGAACACTGAAGCTTTCTTT.

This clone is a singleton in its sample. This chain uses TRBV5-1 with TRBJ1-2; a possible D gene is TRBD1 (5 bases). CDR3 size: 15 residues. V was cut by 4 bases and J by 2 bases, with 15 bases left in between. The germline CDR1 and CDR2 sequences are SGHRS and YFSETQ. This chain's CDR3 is CASSQAVAGNYGYTF. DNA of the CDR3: TGCGCCAGCAGCCAGGCTGTGGCAGGGAACTATGGCTACACCTTC. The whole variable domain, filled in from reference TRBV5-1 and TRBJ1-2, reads KAGVTQTPRYLIKTRGQQVTLSCSPISGHRSVSWYQQTPGQGLQFLFEYFSETQRNKGNFPGRFSGRQFSNSRSEMNVSTLELGDSALYLCASSQAVAGNYGYTFGSGTRLTVV.

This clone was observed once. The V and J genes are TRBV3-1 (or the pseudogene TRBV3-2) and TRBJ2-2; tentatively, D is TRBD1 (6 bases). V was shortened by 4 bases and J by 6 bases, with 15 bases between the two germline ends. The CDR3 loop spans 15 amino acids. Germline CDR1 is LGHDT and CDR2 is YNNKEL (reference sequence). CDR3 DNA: TGTGCCAGCAGCCCACTGCAGGGGTCGTCCGGGGAGCTGTTTTTT. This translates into CASSPLQGSSGELFF.

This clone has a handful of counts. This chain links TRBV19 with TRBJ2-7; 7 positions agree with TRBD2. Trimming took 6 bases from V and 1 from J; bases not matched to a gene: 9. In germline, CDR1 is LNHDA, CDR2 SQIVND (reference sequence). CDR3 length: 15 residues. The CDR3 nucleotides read TGTGCCAGTAGCCATTCTAGCGGTCCTTCCTACGAGCAGTACTTC. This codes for CASSHSSGPSYEQYF.

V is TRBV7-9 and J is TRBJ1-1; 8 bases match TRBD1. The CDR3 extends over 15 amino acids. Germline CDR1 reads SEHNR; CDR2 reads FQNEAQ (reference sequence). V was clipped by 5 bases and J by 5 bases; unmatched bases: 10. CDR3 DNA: TGTGCCAGCAGCCTCCCCGGACAGGGTTTTACTGAAGCTTTCTTT. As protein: CASSLPGQGFTEAFF.

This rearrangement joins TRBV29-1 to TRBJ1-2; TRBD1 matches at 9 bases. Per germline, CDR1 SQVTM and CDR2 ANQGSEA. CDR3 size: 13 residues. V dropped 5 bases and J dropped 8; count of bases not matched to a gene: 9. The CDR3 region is CSVSQTGGRGYTF. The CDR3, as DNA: TGCAGCGTTTCACAGACAGGGGGGCGAGGCTACACCTTC. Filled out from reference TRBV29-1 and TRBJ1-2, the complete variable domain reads SAVISQKPSRDICQRGTSLTIQCQVDSQVTMMFWYRQQPGQSLTLIATANQGSEATYESGFVIDKFPISRPNLTFSTLTVSNMSPEDSSIYLCSVSQTGGRGYTFGSGTRLTVV.

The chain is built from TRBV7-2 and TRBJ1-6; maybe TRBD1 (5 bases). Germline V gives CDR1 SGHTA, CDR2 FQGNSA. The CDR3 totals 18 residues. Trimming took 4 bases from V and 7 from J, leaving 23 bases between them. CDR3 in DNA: TGTGCCAGCAGCTCAGGGAGGTACACTGGCTCCGAAAATTCACCCCTCCACTTT. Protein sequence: CASSSGRYTGSENSPLHF. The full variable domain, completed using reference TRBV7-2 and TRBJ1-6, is GAGVSQSPSNKVTEKGKDVELRCDPISGHTALYWYRQSLGQGLEFLIYFQGNSAPDKSGLPSDRFSAERTGGSVSTLTIQRTQQEDSAVYLCASSSGRYTGSENSPLHFGNGTRLTVT.

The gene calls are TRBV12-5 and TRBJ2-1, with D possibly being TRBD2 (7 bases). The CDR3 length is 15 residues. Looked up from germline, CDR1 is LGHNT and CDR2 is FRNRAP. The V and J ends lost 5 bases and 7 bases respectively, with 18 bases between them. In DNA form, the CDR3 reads TGTGCTAGTGGTCTTTGGGGGGGGGCCCGGAATGAGCAGTTCTTC. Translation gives CASGLWGGARNEQFF. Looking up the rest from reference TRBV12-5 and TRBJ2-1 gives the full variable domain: DARVTQTPRHKVTEMGQEVTMRCQPILGHNTVFWYRQTMMQGLELLAYFRNRAPLDDSGMPKDRFSAEMPDATLATLKIQPSEPRDSAVYFCASGLWGGARNEQFFGPGTRLTVL.

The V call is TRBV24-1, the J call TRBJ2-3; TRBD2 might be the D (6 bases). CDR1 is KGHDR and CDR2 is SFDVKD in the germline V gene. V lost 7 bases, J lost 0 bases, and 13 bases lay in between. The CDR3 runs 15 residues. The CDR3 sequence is CATSLGGESTDTQYF. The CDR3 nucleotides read TGTGCCACCAGCCTGGGGGGAGAGAGCACAGATACGCAGTATTTT.

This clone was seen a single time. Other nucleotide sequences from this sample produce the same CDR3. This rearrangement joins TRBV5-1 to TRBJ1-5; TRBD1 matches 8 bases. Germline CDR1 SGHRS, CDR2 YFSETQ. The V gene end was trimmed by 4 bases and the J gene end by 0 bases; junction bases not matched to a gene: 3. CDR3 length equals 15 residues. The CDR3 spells CASSPTGDSNQPQHF. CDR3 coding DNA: TGCGCCAGCAGCCCGACAGGGGATAGCAATCAGCCCCAGCATTTT.

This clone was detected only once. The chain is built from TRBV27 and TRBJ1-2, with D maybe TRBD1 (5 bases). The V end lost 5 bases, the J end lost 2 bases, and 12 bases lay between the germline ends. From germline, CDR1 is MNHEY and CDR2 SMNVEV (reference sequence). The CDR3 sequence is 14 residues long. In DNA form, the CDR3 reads TGTGCCAGCAGTCACTCGACAGACAACTATGGCTACACCTTC. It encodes CASSHSTDNYGYTF.

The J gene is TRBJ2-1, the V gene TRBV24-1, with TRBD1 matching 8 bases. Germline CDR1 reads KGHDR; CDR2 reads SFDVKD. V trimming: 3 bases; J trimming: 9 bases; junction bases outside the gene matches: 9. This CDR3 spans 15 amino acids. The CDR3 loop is CATSDPVDRVGEQFF. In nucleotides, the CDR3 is TGTGCCACCAGTGATCCGGTGGACAGGGTGGGTGAGCAGTTCTTC.

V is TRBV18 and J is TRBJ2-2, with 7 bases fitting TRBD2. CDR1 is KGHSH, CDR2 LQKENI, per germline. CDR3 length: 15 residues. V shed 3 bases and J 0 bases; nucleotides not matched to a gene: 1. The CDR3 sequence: CASSPSGPNTGELFF. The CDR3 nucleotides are TGTGCCAGCTCACCTAGCGGGCCGAACACCGGGGAGCTGTTTTTT.

The CDR3 DNA sequence: TGTGCCAGCACCACCGGGACAAACGGCCACAATGAGCAGTTCTTC. Its translation: CASTTGTNGHNEQFF. J is TRBJ2-1 and V is TRBV27, with D possibly matching TRBD1 (6 bases). The CDR3 consists of 15 residues. CDR1 is MNHEY, CDR2 SMNVEV, per germline (reference sequence). Trimming removed 7 bases at V and 5 bases at J, with 18 bases between.

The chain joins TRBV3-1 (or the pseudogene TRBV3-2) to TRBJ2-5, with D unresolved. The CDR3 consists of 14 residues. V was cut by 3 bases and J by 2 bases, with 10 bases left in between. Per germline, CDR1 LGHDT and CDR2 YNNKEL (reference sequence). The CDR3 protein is CASSHGGSQETQYF. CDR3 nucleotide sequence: TGTGCCAGCAGCCATGGCGGATCGCAAGAGACCCAGTACTTC.

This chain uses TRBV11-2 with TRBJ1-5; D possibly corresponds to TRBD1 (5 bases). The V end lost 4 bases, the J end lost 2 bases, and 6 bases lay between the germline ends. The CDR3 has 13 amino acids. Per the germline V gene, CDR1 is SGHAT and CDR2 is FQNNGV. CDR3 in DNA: TGTGCCAGCAGCTGGGGGGGCAATCAGCCCCAGCATTTT. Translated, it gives CASSWGGNQPQHF.

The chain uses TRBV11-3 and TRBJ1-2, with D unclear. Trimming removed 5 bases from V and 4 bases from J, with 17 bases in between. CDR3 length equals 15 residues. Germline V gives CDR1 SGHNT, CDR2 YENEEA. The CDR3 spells CASSPTTGESYGYTF. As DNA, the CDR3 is TGTGCCAGCAGCCCAACCACCGGGGAGAGCTATGGCTACACCTTC.

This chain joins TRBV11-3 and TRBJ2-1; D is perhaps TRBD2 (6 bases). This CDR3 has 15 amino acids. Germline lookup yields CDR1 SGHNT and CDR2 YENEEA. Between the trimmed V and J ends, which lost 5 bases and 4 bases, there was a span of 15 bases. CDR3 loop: CASSPEGGKYNEQFF. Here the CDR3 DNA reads TGTGCCAGCAGCCCGGAGGGCGGAAAGTACAATGAGCAGTTCTTC.

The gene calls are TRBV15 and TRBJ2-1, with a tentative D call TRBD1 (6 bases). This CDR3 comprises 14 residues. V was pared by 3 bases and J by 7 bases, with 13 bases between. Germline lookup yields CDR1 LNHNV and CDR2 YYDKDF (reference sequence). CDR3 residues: CATSSAQGINEQFF. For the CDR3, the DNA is TGTGCCACCAGCAGCGCACAGGGAATAAATGAGCAGTTCTTC.

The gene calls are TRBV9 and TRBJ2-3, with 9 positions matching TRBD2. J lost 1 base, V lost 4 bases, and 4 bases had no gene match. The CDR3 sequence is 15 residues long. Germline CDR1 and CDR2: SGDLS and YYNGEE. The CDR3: CASSKQRGGTDTQYF. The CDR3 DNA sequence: TGTGCCAGCAGCAAGCAGCGGGGGGGCACAGATACGCAGTATTTT.

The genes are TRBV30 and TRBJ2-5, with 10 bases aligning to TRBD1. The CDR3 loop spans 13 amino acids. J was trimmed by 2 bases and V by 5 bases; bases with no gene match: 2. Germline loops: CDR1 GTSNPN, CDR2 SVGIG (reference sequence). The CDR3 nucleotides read TGTGCCTGGGGGGGACAGGGGCAAGAGACCCAGTACTTC. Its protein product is CAWGGQGQETQYF.

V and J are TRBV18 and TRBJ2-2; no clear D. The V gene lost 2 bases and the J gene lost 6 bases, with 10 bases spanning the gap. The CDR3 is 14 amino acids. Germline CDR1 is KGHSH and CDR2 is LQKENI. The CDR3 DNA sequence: TGTGCCAGCTCACCATCAGGATCGGCCGGGGAGCTGTTTTTT. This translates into CASSPSGSAGELFF.

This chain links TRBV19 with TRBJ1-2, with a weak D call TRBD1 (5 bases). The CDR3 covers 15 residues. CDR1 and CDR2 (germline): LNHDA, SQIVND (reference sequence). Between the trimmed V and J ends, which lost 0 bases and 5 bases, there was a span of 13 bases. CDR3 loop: CASSIDLWGSYGYTF. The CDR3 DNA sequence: TGTGCCAGTAGTATAGATCTATGGGGCAGTTATGGCTACACCTTC.

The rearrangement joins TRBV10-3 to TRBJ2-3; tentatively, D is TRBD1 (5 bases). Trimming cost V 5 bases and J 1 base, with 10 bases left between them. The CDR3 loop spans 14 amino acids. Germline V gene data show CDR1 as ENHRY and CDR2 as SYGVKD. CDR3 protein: CAISPTEGTDTQYF. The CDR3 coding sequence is TGTGCCATCAGTCCGACAGAAGGCACAGATACGCAGTATTTT.

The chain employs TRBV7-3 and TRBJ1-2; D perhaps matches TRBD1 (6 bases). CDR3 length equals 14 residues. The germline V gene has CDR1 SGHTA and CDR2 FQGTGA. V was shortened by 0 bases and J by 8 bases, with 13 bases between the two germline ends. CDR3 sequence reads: CASSLTGGVEGYTF. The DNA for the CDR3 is TGTGCCAGCAGCTTAACAGGGGGAGTTGAGGGCTACACCTTC.

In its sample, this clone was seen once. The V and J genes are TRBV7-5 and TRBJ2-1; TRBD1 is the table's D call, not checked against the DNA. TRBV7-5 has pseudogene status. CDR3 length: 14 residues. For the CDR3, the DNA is TGTGTCAGAAGCTCCTCGGACAGGGGGAATGAGCAGTTCTTC. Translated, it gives CVRSSSDRGNEQFF.